This T cell receptor beta chain was sequenced for a study of blood T cells in healthy people across ages. Findings and caveats of the study: Unsorted PBMCs prevented conclusive naive versus antigen-experienced comparison. Diversity figures derived from one million T cells were judged to underestimate the true value.

Trimming cost V 4 bases and J 4 bases, with 17 bases left between them. This CDR3 is built from 15 residues. Germline assignment: CDR1 SGHRS and CDR2 YFSETQ. Sample-barcoded 5' priming and a J-beta primer mix drove a second PCR of roughly 6 to 12 cycles. Every molecule of cDNA carried a tag from a template-switch adaptor with 12 random nucleotides. TCRdb called the 5' RACE reads again in MiXCR, with one record for every CDR3 protein. The table has about 840,000 distinct CDR3 sequences, roughly 29% seen once. This clonotype occurred many times. Its specificity is not known. The same sample was also used in a study of T cells of mothers and their children. That source reports: Related mother-child pairs shared marginally more repertoire than unrelated pairs, though not significantly.

Sequencing was carried out using blood. The J gene is TRBJ1-2, the V gene TRBV5-1, with D uncertain. The TCR sequence derives from a woman aged 40-49 years in good health. The CDR3 loop is CASSLAPQDPYGYTF. CDR3 DNA sequence: TGCGCCAGCAGCCTCGCCCCGCAGGACCCCTATGGCTACACCTTC.